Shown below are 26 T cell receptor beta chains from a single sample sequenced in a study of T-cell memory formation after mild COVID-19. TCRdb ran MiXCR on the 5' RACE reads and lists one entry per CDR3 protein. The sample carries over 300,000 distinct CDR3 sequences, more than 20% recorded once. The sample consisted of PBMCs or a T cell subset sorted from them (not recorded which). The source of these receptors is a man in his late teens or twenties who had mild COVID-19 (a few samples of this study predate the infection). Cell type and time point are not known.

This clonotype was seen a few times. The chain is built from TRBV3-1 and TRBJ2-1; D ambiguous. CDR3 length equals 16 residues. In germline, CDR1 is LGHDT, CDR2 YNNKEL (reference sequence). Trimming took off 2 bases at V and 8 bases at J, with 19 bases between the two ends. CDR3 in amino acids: CASSQTQPPSADEQFF. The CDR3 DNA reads TGTGCCAGCAGCCAAACCCAACCCCCATCCGCCGATGAGCAGTTCTTC.

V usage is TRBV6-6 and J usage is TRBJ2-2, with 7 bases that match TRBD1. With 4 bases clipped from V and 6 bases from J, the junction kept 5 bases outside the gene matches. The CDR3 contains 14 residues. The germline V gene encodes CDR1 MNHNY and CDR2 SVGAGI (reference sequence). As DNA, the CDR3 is TGTGCCAGCAGTTCCCCGGACAGGTCCGGGGAGCTGTTTTTT. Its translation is CASSSPDRSGELFF.

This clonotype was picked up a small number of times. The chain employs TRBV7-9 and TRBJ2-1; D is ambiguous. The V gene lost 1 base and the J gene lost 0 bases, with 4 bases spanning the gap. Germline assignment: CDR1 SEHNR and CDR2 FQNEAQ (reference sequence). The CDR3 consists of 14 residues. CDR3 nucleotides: TGTGCCAGCAGCTTAGGGCGCTCCTACAATGAGCAGTTCTTC. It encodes CASSLGRSYNEQFF.

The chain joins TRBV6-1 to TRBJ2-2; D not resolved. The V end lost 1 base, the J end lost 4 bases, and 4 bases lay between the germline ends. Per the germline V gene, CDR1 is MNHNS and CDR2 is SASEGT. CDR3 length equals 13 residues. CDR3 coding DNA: TGTGCCAGCAGTGAAGTGGGCACCGGGGAGCTGTTTTTT. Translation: CASSEVGTGELFF.

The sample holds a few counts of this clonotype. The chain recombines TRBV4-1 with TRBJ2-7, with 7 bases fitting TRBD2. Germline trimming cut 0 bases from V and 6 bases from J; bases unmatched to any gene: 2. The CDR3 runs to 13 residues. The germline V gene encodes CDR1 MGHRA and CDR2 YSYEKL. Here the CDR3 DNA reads TGCGCCAGCAGCCAAGATGGGAGGGTCGAGCAGTACTTC. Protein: CASSQDGRVEQYF.

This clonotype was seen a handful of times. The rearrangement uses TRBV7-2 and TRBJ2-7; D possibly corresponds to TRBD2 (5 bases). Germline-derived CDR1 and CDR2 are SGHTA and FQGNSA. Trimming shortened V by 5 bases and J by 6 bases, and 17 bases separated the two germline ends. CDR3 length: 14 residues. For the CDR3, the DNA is TGTGCCAGCAGCGCTCCCACCCGGGGTGGCGAGCAGTACTTC. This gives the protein CASSAPTRGGEQYF.

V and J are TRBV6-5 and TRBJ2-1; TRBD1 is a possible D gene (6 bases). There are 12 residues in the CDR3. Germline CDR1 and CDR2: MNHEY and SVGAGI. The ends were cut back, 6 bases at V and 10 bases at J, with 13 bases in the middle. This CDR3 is CASRGAHNEQFF. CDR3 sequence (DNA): TGTGCCAGCAGGGGGGCGCATAACGAGCAGTTCTTC.

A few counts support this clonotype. The DNA of the CDR3 is TGCGCCAGCAGCTTAACTAGCCAGCCGACCAAAGATACGCAGTATTTT. This encodes CASSLTSQPTKDTQYF. The chain is built from TRBV5-1 and TRBJ2-3, with D perhaps matching TRBD2 (6 bases). Trimming removed 2 bases from V and 5 bases from J, with 18 bases in between. The CDR3 extends over 16 amino acids. The germline CDR1 and CDR2 sequences are SGHRS and YFSETQ.

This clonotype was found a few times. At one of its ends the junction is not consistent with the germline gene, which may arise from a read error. CDR3 sequence reads: CASTPTLAGVNF. CDR3 DNA: TGTGCCAGCACCCCGACGCTAGCGGGGGTGAATTTT. V and J are TRBV12-3 or TRBV12-4 and TRBJ2-3; the match to TRBD2 covers 10 bases. This CDR3 comprises 12 residues.

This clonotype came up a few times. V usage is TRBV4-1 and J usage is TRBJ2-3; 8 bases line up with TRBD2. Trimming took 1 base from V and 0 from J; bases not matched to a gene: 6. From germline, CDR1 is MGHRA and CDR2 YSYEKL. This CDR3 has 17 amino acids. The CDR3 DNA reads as TGCGCCAGCAGCCAAGGGGGATTAGCGGGGAGCACAGATACGCAGTATTTT. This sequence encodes CASSQGGLAGSTDTQYF.

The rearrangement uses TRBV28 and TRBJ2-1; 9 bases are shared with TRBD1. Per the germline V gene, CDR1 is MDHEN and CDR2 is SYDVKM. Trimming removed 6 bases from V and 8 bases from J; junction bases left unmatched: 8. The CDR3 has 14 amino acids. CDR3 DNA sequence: TGTGCCAGCAGGGCCGGACAGGGGACCGATGAGCAGTTCTTC. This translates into CASRAGQGTDEQFF.

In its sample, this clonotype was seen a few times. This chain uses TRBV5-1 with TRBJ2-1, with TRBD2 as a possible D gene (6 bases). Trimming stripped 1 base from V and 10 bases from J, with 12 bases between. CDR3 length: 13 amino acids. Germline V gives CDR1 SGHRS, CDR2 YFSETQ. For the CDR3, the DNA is TGCGCCAGCAGCTTGTGGGACGCGGGGGAGCAGTTCTTC. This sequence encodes CASSLWDAGEQFF.

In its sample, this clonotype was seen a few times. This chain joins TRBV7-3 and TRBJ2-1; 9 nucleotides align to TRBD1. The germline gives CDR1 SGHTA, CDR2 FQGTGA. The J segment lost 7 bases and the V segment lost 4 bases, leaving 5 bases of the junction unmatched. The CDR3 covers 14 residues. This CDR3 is CASSSGTGSNEQFF. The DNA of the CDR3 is TGTGCCAGCAGCTCAGGGACAGGGAGTAATGAGCAGTTCTTC.

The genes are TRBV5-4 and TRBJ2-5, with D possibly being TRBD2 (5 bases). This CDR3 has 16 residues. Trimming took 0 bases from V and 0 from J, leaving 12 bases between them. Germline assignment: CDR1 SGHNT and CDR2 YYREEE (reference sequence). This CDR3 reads CASSLAGWSHQETQYF. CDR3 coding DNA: TGTGCCAGCAGCTTGGCGGGGTGGTCCCACCAAGAGACCCAGTACTTC.

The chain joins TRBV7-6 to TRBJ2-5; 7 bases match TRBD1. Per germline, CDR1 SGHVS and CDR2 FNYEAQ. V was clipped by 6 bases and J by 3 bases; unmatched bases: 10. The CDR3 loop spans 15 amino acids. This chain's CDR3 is CASRALITGEETQYF. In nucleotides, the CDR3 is TGTGCCAGCAGAGCCCTTATCACAGGGGAAGAGACCCAGTACTTC.

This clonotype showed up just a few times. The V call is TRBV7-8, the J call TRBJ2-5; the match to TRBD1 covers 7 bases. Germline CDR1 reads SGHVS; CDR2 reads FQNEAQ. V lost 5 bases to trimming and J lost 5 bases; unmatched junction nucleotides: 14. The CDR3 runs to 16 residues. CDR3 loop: CASSPAWTGEGETQYF. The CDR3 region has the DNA TGTGCCAGCAGCCCCGCCTGGACAGGAGAAGGGGAGACCCAGTACTTC.

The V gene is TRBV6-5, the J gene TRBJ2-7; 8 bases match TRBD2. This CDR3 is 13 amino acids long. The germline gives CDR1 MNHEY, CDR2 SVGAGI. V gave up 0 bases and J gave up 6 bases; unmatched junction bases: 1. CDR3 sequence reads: CASSYSSGGEQYV. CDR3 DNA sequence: TGTGCCAGCAGTTACTCGAGCGGGGGCGAGCAGTACGTC.

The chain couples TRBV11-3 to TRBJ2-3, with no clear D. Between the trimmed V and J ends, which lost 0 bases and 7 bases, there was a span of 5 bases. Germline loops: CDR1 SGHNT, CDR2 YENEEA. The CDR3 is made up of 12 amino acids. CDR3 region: CASSLERNTQYF. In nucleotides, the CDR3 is TGTGCCAGCAGCTTAGAGCGCAATACGCAGTATTTT.

CDR3 loop: CASSARGAVSTGELFF. The CDR3 DNA follows: TGTGCCAGCAGCGCACGCGGGGCGGTGAGCACCGGGGAGCTGTTTTTT. This rearrangement joins TRBV7-2 to TRBJ2-2, with D possibly TRBD2 on 6 matching bases. Trimming left V 5 bases short and J 4 bases short, with 17 bases between. CDR1 SGHTA and CDR2 FQGNSA come from the germline V gene. This CDR3 has 16 residues.

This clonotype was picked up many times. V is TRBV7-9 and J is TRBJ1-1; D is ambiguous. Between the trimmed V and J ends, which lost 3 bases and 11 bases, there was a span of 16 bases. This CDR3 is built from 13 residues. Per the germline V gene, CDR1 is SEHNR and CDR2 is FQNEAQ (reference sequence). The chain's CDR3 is CASSLLERLEAFF. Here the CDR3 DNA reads TGTGCCAGCAGCTTGCTGGAGCGTCTTGAGGCTTTCTTT.

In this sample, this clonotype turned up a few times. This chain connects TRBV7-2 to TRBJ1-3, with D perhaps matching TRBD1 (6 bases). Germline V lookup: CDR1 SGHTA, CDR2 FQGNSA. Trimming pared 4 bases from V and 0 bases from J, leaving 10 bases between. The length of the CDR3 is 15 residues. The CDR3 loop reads CASSSQGLSGNTIYF. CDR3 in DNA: TGTGCCAGCAGCTCCCAGGGGCTCTCTGGAAACACCATATATTTT. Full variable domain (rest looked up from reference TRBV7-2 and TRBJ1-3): GAGVSQSPSNKVTEKGKDVELRCDPISGHTALYWYRQSLGQGLEFLIYFQGNSAPDKSGLPSDRFSAERTGGSVSTLTIQRTQQEDSAVYLCASSSQGLSGNTIYFGEGSWLTVV.

CDR3 loop: CASPLRPDTEAFF. The CDR3 DNA reads TGTGCCAGCCCGCTTCGTCCGGACACTGAAGCTTTCTTT. This chain joins TRBV2 and TRBJ1-1; D is undetermined. The germline V and J ends were trimmed by 8 bases and 3 bases, with 13 bases remaining between them. Germline values: CDR1 SNHLY, CDR2 FYNNEI. This CDR3 is 13 amino acids long.

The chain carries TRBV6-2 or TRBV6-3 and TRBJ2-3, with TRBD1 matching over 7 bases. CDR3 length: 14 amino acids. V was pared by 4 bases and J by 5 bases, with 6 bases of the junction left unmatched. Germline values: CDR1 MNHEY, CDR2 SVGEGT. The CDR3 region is CASSFDRVRDTQYF. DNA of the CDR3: TGTGCCAGCAGTTTCGACAGGGTGAGAGATACGCAGTATTTT.

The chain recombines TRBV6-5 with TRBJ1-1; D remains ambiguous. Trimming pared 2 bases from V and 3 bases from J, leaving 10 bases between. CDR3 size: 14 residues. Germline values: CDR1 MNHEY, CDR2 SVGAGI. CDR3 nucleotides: TGTGCCAGCAGTTACGGCGACACCTACACTGAAGCTTTCTTT. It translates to CASSYGDTYTEAFF.

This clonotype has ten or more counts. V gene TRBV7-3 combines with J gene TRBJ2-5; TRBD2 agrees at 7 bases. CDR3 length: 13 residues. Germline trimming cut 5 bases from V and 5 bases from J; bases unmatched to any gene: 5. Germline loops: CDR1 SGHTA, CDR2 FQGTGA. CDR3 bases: TGTGCCAGCAGCCGACTAGCACGGGAGACCCAGTACTTC. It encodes CASSRLARETQYF.

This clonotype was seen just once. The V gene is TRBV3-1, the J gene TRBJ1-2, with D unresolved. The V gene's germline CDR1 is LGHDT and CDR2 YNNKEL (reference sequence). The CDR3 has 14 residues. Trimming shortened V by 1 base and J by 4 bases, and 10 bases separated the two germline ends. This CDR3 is CASSQGLKPYGYTF. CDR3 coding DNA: TGTGCCAGCAGCCAAGGGCTGAAACCCTATGGCTACACCTTC.